The 2 T cell receptor beta chains reported below all come from one sample, sequenced in a study of T cell clonotyping in hematopoietic cell transplantation. Clones were read by immunoSEQ multiplex PCR, and TCRdb kept only the in-frame ones, dropping some. Of fewer than 20,000 clones in the sample, about 82% were seen once. Time point meaning: recipient sample about 28 days before transplant, after cytoreduction. The sample consisted of peripheral blood mononuclear cells, taken before stem cell transplant. These receptors all stem from a man aged 50-59 years with acute myeloid leukemia. Some clones in this sample may be carry-over from other donors' samples.

This clone has only one observation. CDR3 sequence: CAVARGETQYF. The CDR3 nucleotides read TGTGCCGTTGCCCGGGGGGAGACCCAGTACTTC. The chain recombines TRBV6-5 with TRBJ2-5, with D perhaps TRBD2 (6 bases). Trimming removed 11 bases from V and 5 bases from J, with 12 bases in between. Germline CDR1 is MNHEY and CDR2 is SVGAGI. The CDR3 consists of 11 residues.

This chain links TRBV4-2 with TRBJ2-1; D perhaps matches TRBD1 (7 bases). The germline gives CDR1 LGHNA, CDR2 YNFKEQ. With 5 bases removed from V and 7 bases from J, the gap between germline ends came to 15 bases. The CDR3 length is 14 residues. The CDR3 nucleotides are TGTGCCAGCAGCTCGCTCAGGGGGGAAAATGAGCAGTTCTTC. This gives the protein CASSSLRGENEQFF.